This T cell receptor beta chain was recovered during a study of cytotoxic CD8 clonotypes in ibrutinib-treated CLL. Points from the study as a whole: Collection times varied between progressing and sustained-remission patients.

The protocol was immunoSEQ multiplex PCR, while the TCRdb copy is restricted to in-frame clones and leaves out a portion. The profile shows fewer than 300,000 clones, 60% to 80% of them singletons. A remark on this clone: Its antigen is unknown.

Source: PBMCs, taken at disease progression, from a patient treated with ibrutinib. The source of this sequence is a human donor with chronic lymphocytic leukemia.

The CDR3 reads CASSPQRSVFYGYTF. The CDR3 region has the DNA TGTGCCAGCAGCCCTCAAAGGAGTGTTTTCTATGGCTACACCTTC. The chain combines TRBV7-8 with TRBJ1-2; D call uncertain. The CDR3 loop spans 15 amino acids. The germline V and J ends were trimmed by 5 bases and 4 bases, with 17 bases remaining between them. The germline gives CDR1 SGHVS, CDR2 FQNEAQ.